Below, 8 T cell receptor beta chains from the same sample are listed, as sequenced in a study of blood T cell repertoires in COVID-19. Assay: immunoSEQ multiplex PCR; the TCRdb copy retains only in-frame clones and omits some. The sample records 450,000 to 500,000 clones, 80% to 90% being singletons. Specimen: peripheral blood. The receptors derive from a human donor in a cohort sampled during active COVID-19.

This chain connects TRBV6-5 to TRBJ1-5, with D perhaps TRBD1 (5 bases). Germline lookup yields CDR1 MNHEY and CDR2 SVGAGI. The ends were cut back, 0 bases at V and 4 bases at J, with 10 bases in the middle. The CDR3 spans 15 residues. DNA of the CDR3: TGTGCCAGCAGTTACTCAACAACAGGTAATCAGCCCCAGCATTTT. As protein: CASSYSTTGNQPQHF.

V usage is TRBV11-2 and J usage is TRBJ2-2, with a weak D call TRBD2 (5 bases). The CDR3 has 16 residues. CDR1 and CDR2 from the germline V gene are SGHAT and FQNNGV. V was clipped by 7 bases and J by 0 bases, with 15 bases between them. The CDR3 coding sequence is TGTGCCAGCACCGCAGCAAGGACTGCGAACACCGGGGAGCTGTTTTTT. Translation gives CASTAARTANTGELFF.

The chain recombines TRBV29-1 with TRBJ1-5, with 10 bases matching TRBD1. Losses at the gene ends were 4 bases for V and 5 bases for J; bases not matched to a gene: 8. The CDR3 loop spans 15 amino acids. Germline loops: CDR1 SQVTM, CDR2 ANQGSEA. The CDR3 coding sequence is TGCAGCGTTGCTTCCGGGACAGGGGAACATCAGCCCCAGCATTTT. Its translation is CSVASGTGEHQPQHF.

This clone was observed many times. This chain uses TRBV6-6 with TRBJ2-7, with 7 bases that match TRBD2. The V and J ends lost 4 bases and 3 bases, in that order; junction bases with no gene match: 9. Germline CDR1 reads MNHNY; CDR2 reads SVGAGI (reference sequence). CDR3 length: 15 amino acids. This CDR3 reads CASSSPQRGLYEQYF. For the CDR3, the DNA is TGTGCCAGCAGTTCCCCCCAGCGGGGACTCTACGAGCAGTACTTC.

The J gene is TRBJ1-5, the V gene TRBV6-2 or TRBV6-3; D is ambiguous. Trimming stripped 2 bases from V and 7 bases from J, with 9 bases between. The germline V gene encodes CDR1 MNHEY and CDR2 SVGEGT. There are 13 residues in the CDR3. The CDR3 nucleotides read TGTGCCAGCAGTTACGGGAGAAGACAGCCCCAGCATTTT. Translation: CASSYGRRQPQHF.

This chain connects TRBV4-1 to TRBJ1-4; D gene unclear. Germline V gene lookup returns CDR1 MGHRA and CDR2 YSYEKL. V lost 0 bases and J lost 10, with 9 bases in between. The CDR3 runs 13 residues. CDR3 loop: CASSQDLRVKLFF. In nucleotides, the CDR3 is TGCGCCAGCAGCCAAGACCTCCGGGTAAAACTGTTTTTT.

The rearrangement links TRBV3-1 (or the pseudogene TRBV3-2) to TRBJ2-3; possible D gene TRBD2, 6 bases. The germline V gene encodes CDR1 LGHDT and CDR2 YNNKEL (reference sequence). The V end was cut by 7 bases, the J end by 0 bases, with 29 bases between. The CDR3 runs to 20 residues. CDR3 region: CASTGSGWGIKSTSTDTQYF. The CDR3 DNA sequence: TGTGCCAGCACGGGAAGCGGGTGGGGGATTAAATCGACTAGCACAGATACGCAGTATTTT.

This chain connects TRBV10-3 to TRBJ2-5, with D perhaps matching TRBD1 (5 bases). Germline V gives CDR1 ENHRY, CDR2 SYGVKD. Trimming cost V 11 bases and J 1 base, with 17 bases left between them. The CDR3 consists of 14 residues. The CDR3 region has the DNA TGTGCCTCACGACCAGGGATTCCCCAAGAGACCCAGTACTTC. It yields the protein CASRPGIPQETQYF.